This T cell receptor beta chain appears in the sequencing data of a study of blood T cell repertoires in COVID-19. As for the study in general: From the United States, Italy and Spain came samples of acute and convalescent COVID-19.

TCRdb's table, derived via immunoSEQ multiplex PCR, lists solely in-frame clones and lacks some. The profile covers approximately 99,000 clones, with approximately 86% appearing a single time and about an eighth taken by the ten largest. The length of the CDR3 is 15 residues. The V and J ends lost 5 bases and 4 bases, in that order; junction bases with no gene match: 5. The germline CDR1 and CDR2 sequences are MNHEY and SVGAGI. This clone was detected only a few times. This sequence originates from a woman in her sixties in a cohort sampled during active or convalescent COVID-19. The rearrangement links TRBV6-5 to TRBJ1-5; TRBD1 matches 10 bases. The sample consisted of peripheral blood. The CDR3 nucleotides are TGTGCCAGCAGTCCCGGGACAGGGGCAAATCAGCCCCAGCATTTT. This gives the protein CASSPGTGANQPQHF.